Following are 14 T cell receptor beta chains from one sample sequenced in a study of cytomegalovirus exposure and HLA in healthy donors. This PCR relied on a set of 60 Vbeta primers and 13 Jbeta primers. The assay was immunoSEQ multiplex PCR, and TCRdb's table has in-frame clones only and misses some. The sample includes about 190,000 clones, roughly 80% of them seen just once. What was sequenced was PBMCs. The receptors derive from a woman aged 18-30 years in good health and CMV-seronegative.

The chain joins TRBV7-3 to TRBJ2-3; 10 positions agree with TRBD2. This CDR3 has 17 residues. Germline V gene lookup returns CDR1 SGHTA and CDR2 FQGTGA. V shed 3 bases and J 2 bases; nucleotides not matched to a gene: 8. The CDR3 region is CASSFSGGSFYTDTQYF. CDR3 in DNA: TGTGCCAGCAGCTTTAGCGGGGGGTCCTTTTACACAGATACGCAGTATTTT.

The genes are TRBV19 and TRBJ2-1; 7 bases map to TRBD2. This CDR3 region has 15 residues. Looked up from germline, CDR1 is LNHDA and CDR2 is SQIVND (reference sequence). Trimming at V came to 7 bases and at J to 1 base, leaving 7 bases not matched to a gene. This CDR3 is CASTGEAGSYNEQFF. The DNA for the CDR3 is TGTGCCAGTACGGGGGAAGCGGGATCCTACAATGAGCAGTTCTTC.

The rearrangement links TRBV7-2 to TRBJ1-2; D gene ambiguous. CDR1 is SGHTA and CDR2 is FQGNSA in the germline V gene. Trimming took off 7 bases at V and 8 bases at J, with 14 bases between the two ends. The CDR3 consists of 12 residues. The CDR3 protein is CASTTWPTGYTF. For the CDR3, the DNA is TGTGCCAGCACCACTTGGCCGACAGGCTACACCTTC.

This clone occurred a few times. The chain links TRBV5-1 to TRBJ1-5, with TRBD1 matching over 11 bases. The CDR3 length is 16 residues. CDR1 is SGHRS and CDR2 is YFSETQ in the germline V gene. The V gene end was trimmed by 4 bases and the J gene end by 0 bases; junction bases not matched to a gene: 3. CDR3 nucleotide sequence: TGCGCCAGCAGCCCCGGGACAGGGGGTAGCAATCAGCCCCAGCATTTT. Translated: CASSPGTGGSNQPQHF.

This chain joins TRBV11-2 and TRBJ1-1; D remains ambiguous. The CDR3 is made up of 14 amino acids. The V gene's germline CDR1 is SGHAT and CDR2 FQNNGV. The V and J ends lost 1 base and 3 bases respectively, with 9 bases between them. The CDR3 protein is CASSLGGTYTEAFF. CDR3 DNA: TGTGCCAGCAGCTTAGGCGGTACTTACACTGAAGCTTTCTTT.

This clone came up a few times. The genes are TRBV6-5 and TRBJ2-5, with D unclear. V gave up 2 bases and J gave up 2 bases, with 9 bases separating them. CDR3 length: 14 amino acids. Germline V lookup: CDR1 MNHEY, CDR2 SVGAGI. This CDR3 reads CASSYVPNQETQYF. CDR3 bases: TGTGCCAGCAGTTACGTCCCTAATCAAGAGACCCAGTACTTC.

This clone was seen once. V gene TRBV5-1 combines with J gene TRBJ1-3; no clear D. From germline, CDR1 is SGHRS and CDR2 YFSETQ. V shed 4 bases and J shed 2 bases, with 10 bases lying between them. CDR3 length equals 14 residues. The CDR3 DNA is TGCGCCAGCAGCGAGGCCGGGACTGGAAACACCATATATTTT. It yields the protein CASSEAGTGNTIYF. Drawing the rest from reference TRBV5-1 and TRBJ1-3, the complete variable domain is KAGVTQTPRYLIKTRGQQVTLSCSPISGHRSVSWYQQTPGQGLQFLFEYFSETQRNKGNFPGRFSGRQFSNSRSEMNVSTLELGDSALYLCASSEAGTGNTIYFGEGSWLTVV.

J is TRBJ2-2 and V is TRBV9; 9 nucleotides align to TRBD1. The CDR3 runs 15 residues. Per the germline V gene, CDR1 is SGDLS and CDR2 is YYNGEE. After removal of 5 bases from V and 3 bases from J, the junction contained 5 bases not matched to a gene. CDR3 sequence reads: CASRDRTGDTGELFF. The CDR3 DNA sequence: TGTGCCAGCAGAGACCGGACAGGGGACACCGGGGAGCTGTTTTTT.

The rearrangement links TRBV9 to TRBJ1-1, with a tentative D call TRBD1 (6 bases). V was clipped by 4 bases and J by 4 bases, with 26 bases between them. The CDR3 runs to 18 residues. Germline values: CDR1 SGDLS, CDR2 YYNGEE. CDR3 amino acids: CASSSSGVGAGGGTEAFF. CDR3 coding DNA: TGTGCCAGCAGCTCATCCGGGGTGGGGGCCGGCGGTGGCACTGAAGCTTTCTTT.

A word on this clone: The same CDR3 arises from other DNA sequences in this sample as well. The chain combines TRBV11-2 with TRBJ1-1; TRBD1 might be the D (5 bases). Trimming took 6 bases from V and 6 from J, leaving 17 bases between them. CDR3 length: 14 residues. Germline CDR1 and CDR2: SGHAT and FQNNGV. CDR3 sequence reads: CASRPGLFMPEAFF. CDR3 nucleotides: TGTGCCAGCAGGCCAGGGTTGTTTATGCCTGAAGCTTTCTTT.

This rearrangement joins TRBV4-3 to TRBJ2-7, with TRBD2 matching over 11 bases. The CDR3 is made up of 17 amino acids. Germline lookup yields CDR1 LGHNA and CDR2 YSLEER. The ends lost 3 bases at V and 2 bases at J; junction bases unmatched: 9. The CDR3 bases are TGCGCCAGCAGCCAGGGATTCGGGACTAGCGGAGCCTACGAGCAGTACTTC. Its protein product is CASSQGFGTSGAYEQYF.

This clone appeared a few times. J is TRBJ1-5 and V is TRBV5-8; TRBD1 matches 10 bases. V gave up 4 bases and J gave up 6 bases; unmatched junction bases: 10. Germline assignment: CDR1 SGHTS and CDR2 YDEGEE. CDR3 length: 16 amino acids. The CDR3 bases are TGTGCCAGCAGCAGATCGGGGACAGGGGAGGGTCAGCCCCAGCATTTT. Translation: CASSRSGTGEGQPQHF.

The V and J genes are TRBV28 and TRBJ2-1; 8 bases match TRBD1. The CDR3 has 14 amino acids. Germline V gene data show CDR1 as MDHEN and CDR2 as SYDVKM. The V and J ends lost 8 bases and 7 bases, in that order; junction bases with no gene match: 10. CDR3 in DNA: TGTGCCAGCCTTGGCAGGGGGCTGGCAAATGAGCAGTTCTTC. Protein sequence: CASLGRGLANEQFF.

This clone was detected a few times. The chain joins TRBV28 to TRBJ1-5; tentatively, D is TRBD1 (5 bases). The CDR3 is 19 amino acids. V lost 4 bases, J lost 2 bases, and 24 bases lay in between. The germline V gene encodes CDR1 MDHEN and CDR2 SYDVKM. The chain's CDR3 is CASSSLIVSGFLGNQPQHF. The CDR3 DNA reads as TGTGCCAGCAGTTCCCTCATCGTTTCAGGGTTTTTGGGCAATCAGCCCCAGCATTTT.